This T cell receptor beta chain was sequenced during a study of Ad26.COV2.S vaccination and SARS-CoV-2 variants. Findings and limits, study-wide: Whether participants received vaccine or placebo, their non-spike TCR breadth was similar.

About this clone itself: The antigen remains undetermined.

The repertoire was sequenced with immunoSEQ multiplex PCR; TCRdb's copy has only in-frame clones and lacks some. The sample consists of about 410,000 clones, around 92% of them appearing once. The sample's treatment: around 19 received Ad26.COV2.S at low or high dose, single or two shots; about five received placebo; per-sample allocation not given. The investigators took samples on day 63 after the first vaccine or placebo injection. In Boston, the donor was an adult between 18-55 years of age. The clonotype was recovered from a person between 18 and 65 years old who received the Ad26.COV2.S COVID-19 vaccine or a placebo. The sequences come from peripheral blood, collected in a trial of Ad26.COV2.S vaccine versus placebo.

The CDR3 sequence: CASTPAEATDTQYF. Written as DNA, the CDR3 is TGCGCCAGCACCCCCGCGGAAGCGACAGATACGCAGTATTTT. This chain connects TRBV5-1 to TRBJ2-3; D not resolved. The CDR3 length is 14 residues. Germline values: CDR1 SGHRS, CDR2 YFSETQ. Trimming removed 6 bases at V and 3 bases at J, with 14 bases between.